This paragraph covers one T cell receptor (beta chain) sequence. Under the authors' procedure: Amplified reference gene primers provided the basis for estimating nucleated cell counts. Libraries were prepared by immunoSEQ multiplex PCR; TCRdb keeps only in-frame clonotypes and omits some of them. Clone size and V and J calls were adopted from that table, with D and trimming inferred from the DNA. The repertoire holds 330,000 or so clones, around nine tenths seen once, with 3% to 4.5% in the top ten. Trimming stripped 5 bases from V and 3 bases from J, with 19 bases between. The CDR3 contains 16 residues. Germline CDR1 is SGHNT and CDR2 is YENEEA. This specimen belongs to a study of blood T cell repertoires in COVID-19.

Specimen: peripheral blood. The rearrangement links TRBV11-3 to TRBJ1-1; tentative D call: TRBD1 (6 bases). The source of this sequence is a woman aged 55-69 years with COVID-19, enrolled during active disease. Here the CDR3 DNA reads TGTGCCAGCAGCCAGACCGGGCAGGGGACCGACACTGAAGCTTTCTTT. This sequence encodes CASSQTGQGTDTEAFF.